This is a list of T cell receptor beta chains from one sample in a study of blood T cell repertoires in COVID-19. Only in-frame clones appear in the TCRdb table, and some are missing; sequencing was by immunoSEQ multiplex PCR. The sample lists 200,000 to 300,000 clones; approximately 90% were seen once. Sequencing was carried out using peripheral blood. The origin of the receptors is a woman aged 40 to 55 with acute or convalescent COVID-19. Each CDR3 is given with its conserved first and last residue. D genes are given only for firm matches. Expanded clones get a size class; other rows say once, few or many, or leave the size out.

TRBV18	few	NA	TRBJ2-5	CASSPGSQETQYF	TGTGCCAGCTCACCAGGCAGCCAAGAGACCCAGTACTTC
TRBV7-2	NA	TRBD1	TRBJ1-1	CASSTGQALNTEAFF	TGTGCCAGCAGCACCGGACAGGCTCTGAACACTGAAGCTTTCTTT
TRBV5-6	NA	TRBD1	TRBJ1-5	CASSLGTGSNQPQHF	TGTGCCAGCAGCTTGGGGACAGGTAGCAATCAGCCCCAGCATTTT
TRBV21-1	NA	NA	TRBJ1-2	CASSAGGEEGYTF	TGTGCCAGCAGCGCGGGCGGGGAAGAAGGCTACACCTTC
TRBV6-5	NA	NA	TRBJ2-5	CASTQVGAVSETQYF	TGTGCCAGCACCCAAGTTGGGGCCGTAAGTGAGACCCAGTACTTC
TRBV6-5	NA	NA	TRBJ1-2	CASRFRSDYGYTF	TGTGCCAGCAGGTTCAGGTCGGACTATGGCTACACCTTC
TRBV6-5	NA	NA	TRBJ1-1	CASKMGLQNTEAFF	TGTGCCAGCAAGATGGGACTCCAGAACACTGAAGCTTTCTTT
TRBV7-8	NA	NA	TRBJ1-2	CASSTDSHYGYTF	TGTGCCAGCAGCACCGACAGTCACTATGGCTACACCTTC
TRBV7-3	NA	NA	TRBJ1-4	CASSLRGSRANEKLFF	TGTGCCAGCAGCCTCAGGGGTTCGCGAGCTAATGAAAAACTGTTTTTT
TRBV5-1	NA	TRBD2	TRBJ2-1	CASSLSGGLTDEQFF	TGCGCCAGCAGCCTTAGCGGGGGTCTAACCGATGAGCAGTTCTTC
TRBV24-1	NA	TRBD1	TRBJ2-5	CATSDFSGGRRETQYF	TGTGCCACCAGTGATTTTTCAGGGGGCCGAAGAGAGACCCAGTACTTC
TRBV5-1	NA	TRBD2	TRBJ2-1	CARSLAEGGRGGPEQFF	TGCGCCCGCAGCTTGGCGGAGGGGGGGCGGGGGGGCCCGGAGCAGTTCTTC
TRBV12-3/TRBV12-4	NA	TRBD1	TRBJ1-2	CASSRDRPHGYTF	TGTGCCAGCAGTCGGGACAGGCCTCATGGCTACACCTTC
TRBV30	NA	NA	TRBJ2-5	CAWKAGTAQQETQYF	TGTGCCTGGAAGGCCGGGACTGCACAACAAGAGACCCAGTACTTC
TRBV6-1	few	NA	TRBJ1-6	CASSEDNWRSHF	TGTGCCAGCAGTGAAGATAATTGGAGGAGCCACTTT
TRBV5-5	NA	TRBD2	TRBJ2-5	CASSTGRWSGIQETQYF	TGTGCCAGCAGCACCGGTCGGTGGAGCGGGATCCAAGAGACCCAGTACTTC
TRBV19	NA	NA	TRBJ1-2	CASLQGWGQRGYTF	TGTGCCAGCCTCCAGGGTTGGGGGCAGCGTGGCTACACCTTC
TRBV27	NA	NA	TRBJ1-2	CASRQGVGYGYTF	TGTGCCAGCAGACAGGGCGTTGGCTATGGCTACACCTTC
TRBV5-4	NA	NA	TRBJ1-1	CASSFAPKTGYNTEAFF	TGTGCCAGCAGCTTCGCTCCTAAGACAGGCTACAACACTGAAGCTTTCTTT
TRBV28	NA	NA	TRBJ1-5	CASSLPIAGLNPQHF	TGTGCCAGCAGTTTACCCATCGCGGGCCTCAATCCCCAGCATTTT
TRBV3-1/TRBV3-2	NA	TRBD2	TRBJ2-3	CASSRFGSGGLTDTQYF	TGTGCCAGCAGCCGCTTTGGGAGCGGGGGTCTCACAGATACGCAGTATTTT
TRBV5-1	NA	NA	TRBJ1-5	CASSLGSLTGNQPQHF	TGCGCCAGCAGCTTGGGCAGTCTGACTGGCAATCAGCCCCAGCATTTT
TRBV6-1	NA	NA	TRBJ2-2	CASSARTGWNTGELFF	TGTGCCAGCAGTGCCCGGACGGGGTGGAACACCGGGGAGCTGTTTTTT
TRBV21-1	NA	NA	TRBJ1-2	CASSAPRWGFKGGYTF	TGTGCCAGCAGCGCCCCCCGTTGGGGATTTAAGGGGGGCTACACCTTC
TRBV6-1	NA	TRBD1	TRBJ1-2	CASSEGRGTGSGGGYTF	TGTGCCAGCAGTGAAGGGAGGGGGACAGGATCTGGTGGAGGCTACACCTTC
TRBV10-2	once	NA	TRBJ1-2	CASGGRGYGYTF	TGCGCCAGCGGGGGGAGAGGGTATGGCTACACCTTC
TRBV7-9	NA	TRBD1	TRBJ1-3	CASSSGQVASGNTIYF	TGTGCCAGCAGCTCAGGACAGGTCGCGAGTGGAAACACCATATATTTT
TRBV19	NA	TRBD1	TRBJ1-6	CASSRGEINSPLHF	TGTGCCAGTAGCAGGGGGGAAATAAATTCACCCCTCCACTTT
TRBV11-3	NA	TRBD2	TRBJ2-1	CASSAEGTSGGVENNEQFF	TGTGCCAGCAGCGCGGAGGGGACTAGCGGGGGGGTCGAAAACAATGAGCAGTTCTTC
TRBV10-1	NA	TRBD1	TRBJ2-1	CASSPGQSSYNEQFF	TGCGCCAGCAGTCCGGGACAGAGCTCCTACAATGAGCAGTTCTTC
TRBV24-1	NA	TRBD2	TRBJ2-5	CATSDPVPGTSGETQYF	TGTGCCACCAGTGACCCTGTTCCCGGGACTAGCGGAGAGACCCAGTACTTC
TRBV2	NA	TRBD1	TRBJ1-6	CASRDRGTDNSPLHF	TGTGCCAGCCGAGACCGTGGGACAGATAATTCACCCCTCCACTTT
TRBV18	NA	NA	TRBJ1-1	CASSPGEGLVTEAFF	TGTGCCAGCTCACCAGGGGAGGGGCTGGTCACTGAAGCTTTCTTT
TRBV7-2	NA	NA	TRBJ1-5	CASSLGGAGLNQPQHF	TGTGCCAGCAGCTTGGGGGGGGCGGGGCTGAATCAGCCCCAGCATTTT
TRBV2	NA	TRBD2	TRBJ2-5	CASSEAVASGDVSLETQYF	TGTGCCAGCAGTGAAGCTGTAGCTAGCGGGGACGTGTCGTTAGAGACCCAGTACTTC
TRBV30	NA	TRBD2	TRBJ2-3	CAWSGGADTQYF	TGTGCCTGGAGCGGGGGGGCAGATACGCAGTATTTT
TRBV29-1	NA	TRBD1	TRBJ1-2	CSVEVYGTGDGYGYTF	TGCAGCGTTGAGGTATATGGGACAGGAGACGGGTATGGCTACACCTTC
TRBV6-2/TRBV6-3	NA	NA	TRBJ1-5	CASSYFDTPPGPQHF	TGTGCCAGCAGTTACTTTGACACTCCACCCGGGCCCCAGCATTTT
TRBV6-5	NA	TRBD2	TRBJ2-3	CASSSTSGAIDTQYF	TGTGCCAGCAGTTCGACTAGCGGGGCAATAGATACGCAGTATTTT
TRBV6-1	NA	TRBD1	TRBJ2-3	CASSERTGGDTQYF	TGTGCCAGCAGTGAAAGAACAGGGGGAGATACGCAGTATTTT
TRBV30	NA	TRBD1	TRBJ1-5	CAWSQTGQFNQPQHF	TGTGCCTGGAGCCAGACGGGACAGTTCAATCAGCCCCAGCATTTT